The 27 T cell receptor beta chains presented below share a single source sample, sequenced in a study of shared clonotypes between healthy human individuals. Method: immunoSEQ multiplex PCR; TCRdb's copy keeps in-frame clones and lacks some. The sample includes approximately 500,000 clones, 90% to 97% of them seen just once. Sequencing input: naive CD4+ T cells sorted from blood. As for subset: CD45RA+ positively selected. The receptors come from a woman in her twenties or thirties in good health.

This clone was found once. The rearrangement joins TRBV11-2 to TRBJ2-7, with TRBD2 matching 11 bases. From germline, CDR1 is SGHAT and CDR2 FQNNGV. The CDR3 is 16 amino acids. V dropped 4 bases and J dropped 6; count of bases not matched to a gene: 11. This CDR3 is CASSSRSTSGTGEQYF. The CDR3, as DNA: TGTGCCAGCAGCTCCCGATCGACTAGCGGGACGGGCGAGCAGTACTTC.

This chain uses TRBV7-2 with TRBJ2-2, with 11 bases that match TRBD2. The germline V gene encodes CDR1 SGHTA and CDR2 FQGNSA. CDR3 length: 18 amino acids. V lost 5 bases to trimming and J lost 3 bases; unmatched junction nucleotides: 11. This CDR3 is CASSIIAPLAGDTGELFF. The CDR3 bases are TGTGCCAGCAGCATTATAGCGCCACTAGCGGGGGACACCGGGGAGCTGTTTTTT.

The chain carries TRBV18 and TRBJ1-2; no clear D gene. V was pared by 2 bases and J by 6 bases, with 10 bases between. Germline V CDR1 and CDR2: KGHSH, LQKENI. The CDR3 consists of 13 residues. The CDR3 DNA reads as TGTGCCAGCTCACCAGGGGTTGGGCATGGCTACACCTTC. It codes for CASSPGVGHGYTF.

This chain connects TRBV6-5 to TRBJ2-1; no clear D gene. This CDR3 is 16 amino acids long. Trimming took off 2 bases at V and 7 bases at J, with 18 bases between the two ends. Germline loops: CDR1 MNHEY, CDR2 SVGAGI. DNA for the CDR3: TGTGCCAGCAGTTACGGCCTAGGTGGGGTGTGGAATGAGCAGTTCTTC. This encodes CASSYGLGGVWNEQFF.

The DNA of the CDR3 is TGCGCCAGCAGCCAGCACCAGACCGTCAATGAAGCTTTCTTT. Translated, it gives CASSQHQTVNEAFF. The genes are TRBV4-1 and TRBJ1-1; D is ambiguous. Germline CDR1 is MGHRA and CDR2 is YSYEKL. This CDR3 spans 14 amino acids. Trimming removed 3 bases from V and 7 bases from J, with 15 bases in between.

The rearrangement links TRBV28 to TRBJ2-7; 11 nucleotides agree with TRBD2. J gave up 1 base and V 5 bases, and 7 bases lay outside the gene matches. The CDR3 spans 16 residues. The germline V gene encodes CDR1 MDHEN and CDR2 SYDVKM. CDR3 DNA: TGTGCCAGCAGTACACCGGGACTAGCGGTTTCCTACGAGCAGTACTTC. Its protein product is CASSTPGLAVSYEQYF.

The chain uses TRBV11-3 and TRBJ1-1; D gene unclear. The CDR3 runs to 12 residues. Germline V gene sequence: CDR1 SGHNT, CDR2 YENEEA. Trimming removed 7 bases from V and 6 bases from J, with 12 bases in between. The CDR3 loop is CASTTAAAEAFF. The CDR3 DNA reads as TGTGCCAGCACGACCGCCGCGGCTGAAGCTTTCTTT.

As concerns this clone: Other DNA sequences of this sample code for an identical CDR3. This rearrangement joins TRBV5-1 to TRBJ1-2, with D uncertain. V shed 0 bases and J shed 4 bases, with 4 bases lying between them. The V gene's germline CDR1 is SGHRS and CDR2 YFSETQ. The CDR3 is 12 residues long. Here the CDR3 reads CASSLDSYGYTF. CDR3 coding DNA: TGCGCCAGCAGCTTGGATAGCTATGGCTACACCTTC.

CDR3 amino acids: CASSLGAGVGNTEAFF. The CDR3 DNA reads TGCGCCAGCAGCTTGGGTGCAGGGGTGGGGAACACTGAAGCTTTCTTT. This sequence joins TRBV5-1 and TRBJ1-1, with a possible D match to TRBD1 (6 bases). The V and J ends lost 0 bases and 1 base respectively, with 13 bases between them. CDR1 is SGHRS, CDR2 YFSETQ, per germline. The CDR3 extends over 16 amino acids.

The chain has TRBV28 and TRBJ2-7; 9 bases match TRBD1. V lost 5 bases to trimming and J lost 3 bases; unmatched junction nucleotides: 17. This CDR3 comprises 18 residues. Germline V gene sequence: CDR1 MDHEN, CDR2 SYDVKM. The chain's CDR3 is CASSPQSGTGLPYYEQYF. As DNA, the CDR3 is TGTGCCAGCAGTCCGCAATCCGGGACAGGGCTCCCCTACTACGAGCAGTACTTC.

The V gene is TRBV28, the J gene TRBJ1-1, with 9 bases fitting TRBD1. The CDR3 loop spans 12 amino acids. Germline CDR1 MDHEN, CDR2 SYDVKM. The V gene end was trimmed by 9 bases and the J gene end by 5 bases; junction bases not matched to a gene: 4. The CDR3 DNA is TGTGCCAGTAAGACAGGGGGGACTGAAGCTTTCTTT. Translation: CASKTGGTEAFF.

This chain joins TRBV30 and TRBJ2-1; D is unclear. CDR1 and CDR2 from the germline V gene are GTSNPN and SVGIG (reference sequence). CDR3 size: 12 residues. Deletions cut 2 bases from V and 13 bases from J, with 15 bases between. The CDR3 loop reads CAWSRFSGPQFF. The DNA of the CDR3 is TGTGCCTGGAGTAGATTCTCCGGACCCCAGTTCTTC.

This clone has just one count. This sequence joins TRBV28 and TRBJ2-1, with D uncertain. The germline V gene has CDR1 MDHEN and CDR2 SYDVKM. The CDR3 extends over 15 amino acids. Trimming took 4 bases from V and 10 from J, leaving 20 bases between them. This chain's CDR3 is CASSYWERKRTEQFF. Written as DNA, the CDR3 is TGTGCCAGCAGTTATTGGGAACGTAAACGAACGGAGCAGTTCTTC.

This chain uses TRBV4-1 with TRBJ2-5, with 8 bases identical to TRBD1. The germline gives CDR1 MGHRA, CDR2 YSYEKL. The trim removed 0 bases at V and 5 bases at J, leaving 5 bases unmatched. This CDR3 contains 15 residues. This chain's CDR3 is CASSQDRTGRETQYF. The CDR3 DNA is TGCGCCAGCAGCCAAGACAGGACAGGGAGGGAGACCCAGTACTTC.

The V call is TRBV9, the J call TRBJ2-5; the match to TRBD1 covers 9 bases. The germline V gene has CDR1 SGDLS and CDR2 YYNGEE. V shed 0 bases, J shed 2 bases, and the junction held 5 bases outside the gene matches. The CDR3 consists of 16 residues. In DNA, the CDR3 is TGTGCCAGCAGCGTAGGGACAGGGGTTCTTCAAGAGACCCAGTACTTC. Encoded protein: CASSVGTGVLQETQYF.

The chain uses TRBV6-1 and TRBJ1-1; tentatively, D is TRBD1 (5 bases). Trimming took 2 bases from V and 2 from J, leaving 12 bases between them. CDR1 is MNHNS, CDR2 SASEGT, per germline. The CDR3 extends over 15 amino acids. CDR3 protein: CASSERGHPNTEAFF. In DNA form, the CDR3 reads TGTGCCAGCAGTGAAAGAGGACATCCAAACACTGAAGCTTTCTTT.

This chain joins TRBV25-1 and TRBJ1-3; 8 nucleotides line up with TRBD1. The CDR3 consists of 15 residues. CDR1 is MGHDK, CDR2 SYGVNS, per germline. The J segment lost 2 bases and the V segment lost 5 bases, leaving 5 bases of the junction unmatched. CDR3 amino acids: CASSPRTGPGNTIYF. CDR3 in DNA: TGTGCCAGCAGTCCTAGGACAGGGCCTGGAAACACCATATATTTT.

This rearrangement joins TRBV11-2 to TRBJ2-7; D may be TRBD2 (6 bases). V shed 5 bases and J shed 2 bases, with 19 bases lying between them. CDR1 and CDR2 from the germline V gene are SGHAT and FQNNGV. This CDR3 is built from 16 residues. CDR3: CASSVDYLGRTYEQYF. In nucleotides, the CDR3 is TGTGCCAGCAGCGTGGACTATTTAGGACGTACCTACGAGCAGTACTTC.

This rearrangement joins TRBV5-1 to TRBJ2-5, with 8 bases lining up with TRBD1. The J call may be faulty, since TRBJ2-7 better matches the DNA end. The CDR3 has 13 amino acids. From germline, CDR1 is SGHRS and CDR2 YFSETQ. CDR3 nucleotide sequence: TGCGCCAGCAGCGGGACAGGTTCCTACGAGCAGTACTTC. Protein product: CASSGTGSYEQYF.

This rearrangement joins TRBV6-6 to TRBJ2-1; the match to TRBD2 covers 14 bases. Trimming removed 4 bases from V and 6 bases from J; junction bases left unmatched: 5. Germline CDR1 MNHNY, CDR2 SVGAGI (reference sequence). This CDR3 region has 16 residues. CDR3 nucleotide sequence: TGTGCCAGCAGTTCGACGACTAGCGGGAGGGCCAATGAGCAGTTCTTC. Amino acids: CASSSTTSGRANEQFF.

This clone was observed a single time. This sequence joins TRBV28 and TRBJ1-1; a possible D gene is TRBD1 (6 bases). The CDR3 extends over 15 amino acids. Germline CDR1 reads MDHEN; CDR2 reads SYDVKM. V was trimmed by 6 bases and J by 1 base, leaving 15 bases between them. The DNA for the CDR3 is TGTGCCAGCAGACAGTACAGGGTCGCGAACACTGAAGCTTTCTTT. Protein: CASRQYRVANTEAFF.

The chain joins TRBV6-1 to TRBJ2-2, with D perhaps matching TRBD2 (5 bases). The V gene lost 10 bases and the J gene lost 2 bases, with 17 bases spanning the gap. CDR3 length: 15 amino acids. Germline CDR1 is MNHNS and CDR2 is SASEGT. The CDR3 reads CATLPWTVNTGELFF. CDR3 coding DNA: TGTGCCACCCTACCGTGGACTGTAAACACCGGGGAGCTGTTTTTT.

This clone was seen just once. The chain links TRBV27 to TRBJ2-7; 10 bases map to TRBD1. Germline-derived CDR1 and CDR2 are MNHEY and SMNVEV (reference sequence). V lost 6 bases to trimming and J lost 2 bases; unmatched junction nucleotides: 7. This CDR3 contains 15 residues. This chain's CDR3 is CASRPQGTGAYEQYF. DNA for the CDR3: TGTGCCAGCAGGCCCCAGGGGACAGGGGCCTACGAGCAGTACTTC.

The V call is TRBV4-1, the J call TRBJ1-2; D is unresolved. The V end lost 0 bases, the J end lost 0 bases, and 5 bases lay between the germline ends. Germline loops: CDR1 MGHRA, CDR2 YSYEKL. This CDR3 contains 14 residues. CDR3 nucleotide sequence: TGCGCCAGCAGCCAAGATGCAGCTAACTATGGCTACACCTTC. It yields the protein CASSQDAANYGYTF.

This rearrangement joins TRBV7-8 to TRBJ2-1; 7 bases line up with TRBD1. Germline assignment: CDR1 SGHVS and CDR2 FQNEAQ. The CDR3 length is 15 residues. J gave up 12 bases and V 6 bases, and 17 bases lay outside the gene matches. For the CDR3, the DNA is TGTGCCAGCAGGGGAGAGAGGGACAGTGCTAAGGGGCAGTTCTTC. Translating it yields CASRGERDSAKGQFF.

V is TRBV7-4 and J is TRBJ2-1; 11 bases match TRBD2. The germline gives CDR1 SGHVT, CDR2 SQSDAQ. This CDR3 is 16 amino acids long. J lost 6 bases, V lost 0 bases, and 4 bases had no gene match. Here the CDR3 reads CASSLAPTSGVNEQFF. The CDR3 bases are TGTGCCAGCAGCTTAGCGCCGACTAGCGGGGTCAATGAGCAGTTCTTC.

The chain has TRBV2 and TRBJ2-6, with a weak D call TRBD2 (6 bases). The V gene's germline CDR1 is SNHLY and CDR2 FYNNEI. The CDR3 is made up of 18 amino acids. The germline V and J ends were trimmed by 10 bases and 0 bases, with 22 bases remaining between them. CDR3 protein: CANGLLGGLLSGANVLTF. The DNA for the CDR3 is TGTGCCAACGGGCTCTTGGGGGGACTGCTCTCTGGGGCCAACGTCCTGACTTTC.